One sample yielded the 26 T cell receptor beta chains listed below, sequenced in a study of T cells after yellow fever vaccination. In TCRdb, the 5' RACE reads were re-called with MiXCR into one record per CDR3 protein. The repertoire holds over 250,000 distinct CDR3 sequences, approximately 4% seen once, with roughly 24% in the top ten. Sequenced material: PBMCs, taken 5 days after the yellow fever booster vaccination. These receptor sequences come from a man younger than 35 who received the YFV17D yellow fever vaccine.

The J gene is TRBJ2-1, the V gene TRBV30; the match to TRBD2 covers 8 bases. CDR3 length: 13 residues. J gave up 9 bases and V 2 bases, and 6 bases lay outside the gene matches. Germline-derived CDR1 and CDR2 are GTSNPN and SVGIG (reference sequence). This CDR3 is CAWSPGGLSEQFF. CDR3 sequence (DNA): TGTGCCTGGAGTCCGGGGGGGCTAAGTGAGCAGTTCTTC. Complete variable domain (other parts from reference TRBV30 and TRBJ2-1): SQTIHQWPATLVQPVGSPLSLECTVEGTSNPNLYWYRQAAGRGLQLLFYSVGIGQISSEVPQNLSASRPQDRQFILSSKKLLLSDSGFYLCAWSPGGLSEQFFGPGTRLTVL.

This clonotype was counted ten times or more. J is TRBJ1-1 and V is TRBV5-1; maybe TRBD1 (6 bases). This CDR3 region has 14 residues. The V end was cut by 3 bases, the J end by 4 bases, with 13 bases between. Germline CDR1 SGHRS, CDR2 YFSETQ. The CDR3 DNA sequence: TGCGCCAGCAGCTCGAACAGGGTTTTCACTGAAGCTTTCTTT. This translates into CASSSNRVFTEAFF. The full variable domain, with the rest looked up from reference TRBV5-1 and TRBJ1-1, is KAGVTQTPRYLIKTRGQQVTLSCSPISGHRSVSWYQQTPGQGLQFLFEYFSETQRNKGNFPGRFSGRQFSNSRSEMNVSTLELGDSALYLCASSSNRVFTEAFFGQGTRLTVV.

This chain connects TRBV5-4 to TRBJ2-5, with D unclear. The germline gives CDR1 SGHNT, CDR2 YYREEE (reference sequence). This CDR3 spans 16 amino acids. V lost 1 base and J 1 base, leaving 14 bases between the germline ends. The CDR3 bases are TGTGCCAGCAGCTTGCGGTACCCAGGCGTCCAAGAGACCCAGTACTTC. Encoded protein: CASSLRYPGVQETQYF.

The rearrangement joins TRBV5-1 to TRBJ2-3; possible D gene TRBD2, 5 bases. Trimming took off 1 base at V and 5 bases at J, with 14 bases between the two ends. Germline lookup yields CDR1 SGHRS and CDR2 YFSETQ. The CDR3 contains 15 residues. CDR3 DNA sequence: TGCGCCAGCAGCTTGAACATCCGCGGAGGAGATACGCAGTATTTT. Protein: CASSLNIRGGDTQYF.

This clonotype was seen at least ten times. This chain's CDR3 is CASSVKGNRGLDEQYF. The DNA of the CDR3 is TGTGCCAGCAGCGTAAAGGGTAATCGGGGGCTCGACGAGCAGTACTTC. The V and J genes are TRBV9 and TRBJ2-7; tentatively, D is TRBD1 or TRBD2 (6 bases each). V lost 1 base and J lost 5, with 19 bases in between. The length of the CDR3 is 16 residues. The germline CDR1 and CDR2 sequences are SGDLS and YYNGEE.

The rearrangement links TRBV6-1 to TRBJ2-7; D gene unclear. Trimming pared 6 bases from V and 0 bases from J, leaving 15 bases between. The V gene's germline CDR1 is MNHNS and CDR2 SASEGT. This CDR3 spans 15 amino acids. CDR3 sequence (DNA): TGTGCCAGCAGCAAAGGTCCGGGCCTCTCCTACGAGCAGTACTTC. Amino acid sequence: CASSKGPGLSYEQYF.

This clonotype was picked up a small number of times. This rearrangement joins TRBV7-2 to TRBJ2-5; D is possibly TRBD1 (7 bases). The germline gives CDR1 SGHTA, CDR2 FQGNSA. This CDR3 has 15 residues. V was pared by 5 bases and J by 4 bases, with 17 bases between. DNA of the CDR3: TGTGCCAGCAGCCCAAATCAGGGGGGCGGAGAGACCCAGTACTTC. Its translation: CASSPNQGGGETQYF.

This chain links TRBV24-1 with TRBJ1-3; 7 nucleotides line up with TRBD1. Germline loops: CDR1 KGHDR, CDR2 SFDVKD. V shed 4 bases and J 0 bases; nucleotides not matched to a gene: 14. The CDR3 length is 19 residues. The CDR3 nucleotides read TGTGCCACCAGTGAGGCCGGGACAGTTATTCTTCTCTCTGGAAACACCATATATTTT. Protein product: CATSEAGTVILLSGNTIYF.

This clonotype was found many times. The CDR3 protein is CASSQSRQGIEQYF. The DNA for the CDR3 is TGTGCCAGCAGCCAATCCAGACAGGGGATCGAGCAGTACTTC. The chain is built from TRBV27 and TRBJ2-7, with 8 bases aligning to TRBD1. V shed 6 bases, J shed 6 bases, and the junction held 10 bases outside the gene matches. The CDR3 contains 14 residues. Germline-derived CDR1 and CDR2 are MNHEY and SMNVEV (reference sequence).

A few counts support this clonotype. The CDR3 nucleotides read TGTGCCAGCAGCGTAGCTTCCTACACCGGGGAGCTGTTTTTT. Protein product: CASSVASYTGELFF. This chain links TRBV9 with TRBJ2-2, with D unresolved. The ends were cut back, 0 bases at V and 3 bases at J, with 6 bases in the middle. The CDR3 sequence is 14 residues long. Germline V lookup: CDR1 SGDLS, CDR2 YYNGEE.

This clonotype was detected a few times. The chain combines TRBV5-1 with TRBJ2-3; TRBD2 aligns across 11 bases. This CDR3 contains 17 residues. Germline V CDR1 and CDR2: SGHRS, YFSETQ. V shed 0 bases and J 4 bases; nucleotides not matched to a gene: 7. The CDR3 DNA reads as TGCGCCAGCAGCTTGGATCCGTCTAGCGGGGGGTCAGATACGCAGTATTTT. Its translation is CASSLDPSSGGSDTQYF.

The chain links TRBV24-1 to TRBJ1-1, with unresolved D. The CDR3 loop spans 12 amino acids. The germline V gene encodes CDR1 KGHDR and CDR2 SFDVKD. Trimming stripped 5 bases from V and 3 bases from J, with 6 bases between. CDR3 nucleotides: TGTGCCACCAGTGGGAGCGACACTGAAGCTTTCTTT. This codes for CATSGSDTEAFF.

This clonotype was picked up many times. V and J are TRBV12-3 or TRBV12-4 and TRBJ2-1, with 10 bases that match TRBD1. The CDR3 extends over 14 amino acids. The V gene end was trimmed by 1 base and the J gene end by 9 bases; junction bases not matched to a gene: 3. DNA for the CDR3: TGTGCCAGCAGTTTAGGGACAGGGGGAATTGAGCAGTTCTTC. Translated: CASSLGTGGIEQFF.

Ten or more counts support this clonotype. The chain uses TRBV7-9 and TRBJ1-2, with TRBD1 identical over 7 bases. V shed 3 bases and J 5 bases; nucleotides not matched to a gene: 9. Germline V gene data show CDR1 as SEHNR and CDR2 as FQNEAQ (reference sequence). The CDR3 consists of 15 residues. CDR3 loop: CASSFGRGGAYGYTF. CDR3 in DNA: TGTGCCAGCAGCTTTGGGAGAGGGGGCGCTTATGGCTACACCTTC.

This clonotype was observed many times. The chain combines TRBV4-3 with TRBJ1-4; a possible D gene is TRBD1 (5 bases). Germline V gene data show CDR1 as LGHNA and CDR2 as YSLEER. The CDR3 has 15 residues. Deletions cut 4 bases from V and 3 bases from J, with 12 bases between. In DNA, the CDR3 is TGCGCCAGCAGCCCCCTGGGGGGGGCTAATGAAAAACTGTTTTTT. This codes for CASSPLGGANEKLFF.

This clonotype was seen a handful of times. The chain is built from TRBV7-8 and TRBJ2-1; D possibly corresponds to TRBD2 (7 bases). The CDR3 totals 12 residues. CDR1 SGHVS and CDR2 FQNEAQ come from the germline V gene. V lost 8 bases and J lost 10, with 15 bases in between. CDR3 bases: TGTGCCAGCGTGGCAGGGAGGGGGGAGCAGTTCTTC. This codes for CASVAGRGEQFF. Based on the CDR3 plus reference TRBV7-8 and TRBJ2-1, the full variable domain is GAGVSQSPRYKVAKRGQDVALRCDPISGHVSLFWYQQALGQGPEFLTYFQNEAQLDKSGLPSDRFFAERPEGSVSTLKIQRTQQEDSAVYLCASVAGRGEQFFGPGTRLTVL.

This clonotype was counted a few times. CDR3 bases: TGTGCCAGCAGCCCTGTAGCGGGGGAAAATGAGCAGTTCTTC. This sequence encodes CASSPVAGENEQFF. The chain uses TRBV7-2 and TRBJ2-1; 9 bases are shared with TRBD2. The CDR3 sequence is 14 residues long. With 5 bases clipped from V and 7 bases from J, the junction kept 6 bases outside the gene matches. Looked up from germline, CDR1 is SGHTA and CDR2 is FQGNSA.

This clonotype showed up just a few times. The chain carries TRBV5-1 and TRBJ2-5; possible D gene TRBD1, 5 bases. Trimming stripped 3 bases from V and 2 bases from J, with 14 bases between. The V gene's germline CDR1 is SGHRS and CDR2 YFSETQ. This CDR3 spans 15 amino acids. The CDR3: CASSSLGARQETQYF. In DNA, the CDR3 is TGCGCCAGCAGCTCCCTAGGGGCCAGGCAAGAGACCCAGTACTTC. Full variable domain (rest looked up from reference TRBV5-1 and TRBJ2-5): KAGVTQTPRYLIKTRGQQVTLSCSPISGHRSVSWYQQTPGQGLQFLFEYFSETQRNKGNFPGRFSGRQFSNSRSEMNVSTLELGDSALYLCASSSLGARQETQYFGPGTRLLVL.

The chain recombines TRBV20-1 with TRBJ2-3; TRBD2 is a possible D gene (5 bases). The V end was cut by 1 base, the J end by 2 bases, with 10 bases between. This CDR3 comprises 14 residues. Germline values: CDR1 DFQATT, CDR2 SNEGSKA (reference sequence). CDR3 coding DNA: TGCAGTGCTAGAGGAGCCGGGATCACAGATACGCAGTATTTT. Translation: CSARGAGITDTQYF.

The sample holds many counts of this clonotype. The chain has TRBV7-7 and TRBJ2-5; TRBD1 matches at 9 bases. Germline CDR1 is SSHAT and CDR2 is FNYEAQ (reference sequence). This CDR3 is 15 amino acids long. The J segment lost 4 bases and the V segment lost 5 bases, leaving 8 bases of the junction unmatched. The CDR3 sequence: CASSIPGQGIETQYF. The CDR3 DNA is TGTGCCAGCAGCATTCCGGGACAGGGAATAGAGACCCAGTACTTC.

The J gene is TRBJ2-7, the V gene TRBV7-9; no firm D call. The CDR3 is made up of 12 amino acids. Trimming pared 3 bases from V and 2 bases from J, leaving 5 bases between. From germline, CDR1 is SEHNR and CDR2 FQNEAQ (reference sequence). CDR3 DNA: TGTGCCAGCAGCTTTCGCCCCTACGAGCAGTACTTC. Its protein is CASSFRPYEQYF.

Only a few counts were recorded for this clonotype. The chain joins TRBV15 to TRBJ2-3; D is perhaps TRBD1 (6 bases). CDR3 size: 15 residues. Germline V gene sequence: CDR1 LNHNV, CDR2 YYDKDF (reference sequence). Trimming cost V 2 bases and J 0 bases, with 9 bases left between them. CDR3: CATSRTRGSTDTQYF. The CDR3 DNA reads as TGTGCCACCAGCAGAACCAGGGGAAGCACAGATACGCAGTATTTT.

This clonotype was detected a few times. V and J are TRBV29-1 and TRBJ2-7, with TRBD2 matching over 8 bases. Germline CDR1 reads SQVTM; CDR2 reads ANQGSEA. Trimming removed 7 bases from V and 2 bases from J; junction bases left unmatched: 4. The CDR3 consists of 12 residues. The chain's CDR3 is CSASGWTYEQYF. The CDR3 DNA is TGCAGCGCTAGCGGGTGGACCTACGAGCAGTACTTC.

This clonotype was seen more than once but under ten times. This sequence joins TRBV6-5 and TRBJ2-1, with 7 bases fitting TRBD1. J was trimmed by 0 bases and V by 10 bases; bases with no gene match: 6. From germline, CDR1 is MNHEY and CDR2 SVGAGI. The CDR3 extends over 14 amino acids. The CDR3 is CATGRDSSYNEQFF. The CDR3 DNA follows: TGTGCCACCGGACGGGACAGCTCCTACAATGAGCAGTTCTTC.

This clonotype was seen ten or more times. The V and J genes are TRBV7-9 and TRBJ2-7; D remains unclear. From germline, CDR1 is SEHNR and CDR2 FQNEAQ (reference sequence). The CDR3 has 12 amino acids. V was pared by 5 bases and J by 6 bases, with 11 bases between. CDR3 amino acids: CASSTLDAEQYF. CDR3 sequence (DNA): TGTGCCAGCAGCACGCTGGATGCCGAGCAGTACTTC.

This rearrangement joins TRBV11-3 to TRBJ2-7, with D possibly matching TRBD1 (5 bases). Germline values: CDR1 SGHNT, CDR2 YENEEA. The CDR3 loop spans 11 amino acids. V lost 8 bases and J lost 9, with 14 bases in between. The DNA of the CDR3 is TGTGCCAGCGCCTGGGGCGTAGGGCAGTACTTC. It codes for CASAWGVGQYF.